This T cell receptor beta chain was sequenced in a study of blood T cell repertoires in COVID-19. As for the study in general: T cells, B-cell-depleted T cells, or PBMCs supplied cDNA or gDNA.

Participants came from some 23 US areas, aged about 18 to 89 years. The CDR3 length is 14 residues. Trimming removed 6 bases from V and 2 bases from J, with 14 bases in between. Germline V gene sequence: CDR1 MNHEY, CDR2 SVGAGI. Data came from immunoSEQ multiplex PCR; TCRdb stores just in-frame clones and leaves some out. In the table there are around 310,000 clones, 85% to 90% of which are singletons. The chain links TRBV6-5 to TRBJ2-7; D perhaps matches TRBD2 (6 bases). Sequenced: PBMCs or T cells enriched from blood (not recorded which). The origin of this receptor is a woman aged 25 to 39 who had recovered from COVID-19. In DNA, the CDR3 is TGTGCCAGCAGGTCCCTAGCGAGAGCCTACGAGCAGTACTTC. Residues: CASRSLARAYEQYF.